The next 16 T cell receptor beta chains were all read from a single sample in a study of CD8 T cells in ankylosing spondylitis. TCRdb independently ran MiXCR on the 5' RACE reads; one entry per CDR3 protein. The data hold under 120,000 distinct CDR3 sequences, with about 24% observed a single time. The sequencing sample was made of synovial fluid, either unsorted or a sorted T cell fraction (not recorded which). The receptors were gathered from a male donor with ankylosing spondylitis.

This rearrangement joins TRBV20-1 to TRBJ2-1; 11 bases align to TRBD2. J lost 5 bases, V lost 6 bases, and 6 bases had no gene match. The CDR3 runs to 14 residues. CDR1 and CDR2 (germline): DFQATT, SNEGSKA (reference sequence). CDR3 sequence reads: CSANGLAGNNEQFF. The DNA for the CDR3 is TGCAGTGCCAACGGACTAGCGGGTAACAATGAGCAGTTCTTC.

This clonotype was detected once. The DNA for the CDR3 is TGCAGTGCTAGGGTGGCAGATACGCAGTATTTT. It encodes CSARVADTQYF. The rearrangement uses TRBV20-1 and TRBJ2-3, with unresolved D. Trimming took off 3 bases at V and 4 bases at J, with 5 bases between the two ends. Germline lookup yields CDR1 DFQATT and CDR2 SNEGSKA (reference sequence). The length of the CDR3 is 11 residues.

This clonotype turned up a few times. The chain is built from TRBV20-1 and TRBJ2-1; D is possibly TRBD2 (6 bases). The CDR3 is 13 residues long. CDR1 and CDR2 (germline): DFQATT, SNEGSKA (reference sequence). The germline V and J ends were trimmed by 4 bases and 5 bases, with 12 bases remaining between them. CDR3 DNA: TGCAGTGCTACCGGGAGCGTTGACAATGAGCAGTTCTTC. Translation gives CSATGSVDNEQFF.

Ten or more counts support this clonotype. The chain employs TRBV24-1 and TRBJ2-2, with D maybe TRBD1 (6 bases). The V end was cut by 0 bases, the J end by 6 bases, with 10 bases between. The length of the CDR3 is 15 residues. Germline CDR1 is KGHDR and CDR2 is SFDVKD. The CDR3, as DNA: TGTGCCACCAGTGATTTGAACAGGGATCCCGGGGAGCTGTTTTTT. Residues: CATSDLNRDPGELFF.

This clonotype was seen only a few times. CDR3 protein: CASSSQGVTGELFF. DNA for the CDR3: TGCGCCAGCAGTTCCCAGGGGGTCACCGGGGAGCTGTTTTTT. This chain links TRBV5-1 with TRBJ2-2; the match to TRBD1 covers 7 bases. Germline assignment: CDR1 SGHRS and CDR2 YFSETQ. The ends lost 5 bases at V and 4 bases at J; junction bases unmatched: 5. The CDR3 totals 14 residues.

This clonotype was counted many times. V usage is TRBV30 and J usage is TRBJ2-2, with 8 bases fitting TRBD2. The trim removed 0 bases at V and 1 base at J, leaving 4 bases unmatched. The CDR3 length is 16 residues. The V gene's germline CDR1 is GTSNPN and CDR2 SVGIG (reference sequence). The CDR3 region has the DNA TGTGCCTGGAGTGTAACCGGGAGGGGGAACACCGGGGAGCTGTTTTTT. This codes for CAWSVTGRGNTGELFF.

This rearrangement joins TRBV20-1 to TRBJ2-5; D possibly corresponds to TRBD1 (5 bases). Germline V gives CDR1 DFQATT, CDR2 SNEGSKA (reference sequence). Trimming took off 5 bases at V and 1 base at J, with 14 bases between the two ends. This CDR3 region has 14 residues. The CDR3 bases are TGCAGTGCTCCTCTCACAGGATCCCAAGAGACCCAGTACTTC. Protein sequence: CSAPLTGSQETQYF.

This chain joins TRBV21-1 and TRBJ1-1; TRBD1 is taken as the D call from the table, unchecked against the DNA. TRBV21-1 corresponds to a pseudogene. This CDR3 has 16 residues. The CDR3 here is CASSKEVGQGLTEAFF. The CDR3 DNA reads TGTGCCAGCAGCAAAGAGGTAGGACAGGGCCTGACTGAAGCTTTCTTT.

This clonotype was detected only a few times. The chain links TRBV24-1 to TRBJ2-1; 13 bases agree with TRBD2. The ends lost 7 bases at V and 10 bases at J; junction bases unmatched: 12. Germline V lookup: CDR1 KGHDR, CDR2 SFDVKD. The CDR3 is 16 residues long. In DNA form, the CDR3 reads TGTGCCACCAGGTCCTCACTAGCGGGAGGGCCCGGGGAGCAGTTCTTC. Its translation is CATRSSLAGGPGEQFF.

The chain combines TRBV7-8 with TRBJ1-5, with D uncertain. The germline CDR1 and CDR2 sequences are SGHVS and FQNEAQ. V was cut by 2 bases and J by 7 bases, with 6 bases left in between. CDR3 size: 12 residues. CDR3 coding DNA: TGTGCCAGCAGCTTACCTGGGCAGCCCCAGCATTTT. As protein: CASSLPGQPQHF.

The chain is built from TRBV5-5 and TRBJ2-1; D possibly corresponds to TRBD2 (6 bases). The CDR3 length is 14 residues. Trimming cost V 1 base and J 2 bases, with 7 bases left between them. CDR1 SGHKS and CDR2 YYEKEE come from the germline V gene (reference sequence). CDR3 sequence (DNA): TGTGCCAGCAGCTTGTGGGGGGCCTACAATGAGCAGTTCTTC. The encoded protein is CASSLWGAYNEQFF.

This clonotype was seen repeatedly, ten times or more. This chain connects TRBV5-6 to TRBJ1-1, with TRBD1 as a possible D gene (5 bases). V lost 2 bases and J 1 base, leaving 12 bases between the germline ends. The V gene's germline CDR1 is SGHDT and CDR2 YYEEEE. The CDR3 runs 15 residues. CDR3 loop: CASSFGARANTEAFF. CDR3 in DNA: TGTGCCAGCAGCTTCGGTGCCAGGGCGAACACTGAAGCTTTCTTT.

The chain couples TRBV14 to TRBJ1-2; D uncertain. CDR3 length: 13 residues. Trimming took 0 bases from V and 2 from J, leaving 4 bases between them. Germline V gives CDR1 SGHDN, CDR2 FVKESK. Written as DNA, the CDR3 is TGTGCCAGCAGCCAAGAACTCAACTATGGCTACACCTTC. It specifies CASSQELNYGYTF.

The chain links TRBV24-1 to TRBJ1-2; 12 bases agree with TRBD1. V shed 4 bases, J shed 3 bases, and the junction held 5 bases outside the gene matches. Per germline, CDR1 KGHDR and CDR2 SFDVKD. The CDR3 has 16 amino acids. As DNA, the CDR3 is TGTGCCACCAGTGAGCCCGGGACAGGGGGCTACTATGGCTACACCTTC. Its translation: CATSEPGTGGYYGYTF.

This clonotype was seen at least ten times. This sequence joins TRBV9 and TRBJ2-1, with 8 nucleotides matching TRBD2. Trimming removed 0 bases from V and 4 bases from J; junction bases left unmatched: 3. CDR3 length equals 15 residues. Germline V lookup: CDR1 SGDLS, CDR2 YYNGEE. The CDR3 DNA reads as TGTGCCAGCAGCGTAGGTAGCGGGACATACAATGAGCAGTTCTTC. Its protein is CASSVGSGTYNEQFF.

The chain recombines TRBV4-2 with TRBJ2-5; tentatively, D is TRBD1 (6 bases). The CDR3 has 16 amino acids. The V end was cut by 3 bases, the J end by 1 base, with 15 bases between. CDR1 and CDR2 from the germline V gene are LGHNA and YNFKEQ. CDR3 DNA: TGTGCCAGCAGCCAGATGGCAGGGGCCTTCCAAGAGACCCAGTACTTC. It is translated as CASSQMAGAFQETQYF.